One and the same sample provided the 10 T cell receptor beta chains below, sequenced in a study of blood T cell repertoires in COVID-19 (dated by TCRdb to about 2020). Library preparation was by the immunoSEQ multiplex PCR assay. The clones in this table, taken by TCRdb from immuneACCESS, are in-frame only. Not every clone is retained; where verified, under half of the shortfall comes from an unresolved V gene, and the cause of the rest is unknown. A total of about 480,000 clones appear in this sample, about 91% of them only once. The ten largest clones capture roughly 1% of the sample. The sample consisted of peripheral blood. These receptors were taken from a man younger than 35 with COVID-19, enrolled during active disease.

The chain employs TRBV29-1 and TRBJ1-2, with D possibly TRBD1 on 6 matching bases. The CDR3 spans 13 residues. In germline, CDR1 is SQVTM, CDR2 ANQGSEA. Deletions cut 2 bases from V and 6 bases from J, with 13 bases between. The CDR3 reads CSVEWGRTDGYTF. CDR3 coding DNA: TGCAGCGTTGAATGGGGGCGCACAGATGGCTACACCTTC.

CDR3 amino acids: CASSPVGLAGSYNEQFF. The CDR3 region has the DNA TGTGCCAGCTCGCCGGTCGGACTAGCGGGGAGTTACAATGAGCAGTTCTTC. The chain combines TRBV18 with TRBJ2-1; 12 nucleotides agree with TRBD2. Per germline, CDR1 KGHSH and CDR2 LQKENI. The CDR3 spans 17 residues. Germline trimming cut 6 bases from V and 4 bases from J; bases unmatched to any gene: 10.

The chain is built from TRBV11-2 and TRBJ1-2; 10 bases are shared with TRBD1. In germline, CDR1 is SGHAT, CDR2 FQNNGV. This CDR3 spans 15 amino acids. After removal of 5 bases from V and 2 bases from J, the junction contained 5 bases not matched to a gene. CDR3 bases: TGTGCCAGCAGCCACGGGGGACAGGGGAACTATGGCTACACCTTC. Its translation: CASSHGGQGNYGYTF.

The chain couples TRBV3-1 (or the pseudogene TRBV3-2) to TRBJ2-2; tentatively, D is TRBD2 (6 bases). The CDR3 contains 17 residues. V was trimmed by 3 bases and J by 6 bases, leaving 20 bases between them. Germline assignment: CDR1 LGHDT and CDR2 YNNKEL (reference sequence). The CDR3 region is CASSQDLLAFNAGELFF. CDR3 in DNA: TGTGCCAGCAGCCAGGACCTCCTAGCGTTCAACGCCGGGGAGCTGTTTTTT.

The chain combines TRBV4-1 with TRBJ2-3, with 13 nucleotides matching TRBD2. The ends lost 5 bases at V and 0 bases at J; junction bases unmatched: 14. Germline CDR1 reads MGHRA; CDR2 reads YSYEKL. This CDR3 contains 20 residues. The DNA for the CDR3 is TGCGCCAGCAGCGACGAAGGTGGGACTAGCGGGGTTATTAGCACAGATACGCAGTATTTT. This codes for CASSDEGGTSGVISTDTQYF.

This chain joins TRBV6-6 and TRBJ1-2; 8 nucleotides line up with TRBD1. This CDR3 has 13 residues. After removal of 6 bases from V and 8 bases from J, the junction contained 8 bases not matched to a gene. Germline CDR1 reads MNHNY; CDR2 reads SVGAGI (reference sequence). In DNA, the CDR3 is TGTGCCAGCAGAACACGGACAGGGATAGGCTACACCTTC. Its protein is CASRTRTGIGYTF.

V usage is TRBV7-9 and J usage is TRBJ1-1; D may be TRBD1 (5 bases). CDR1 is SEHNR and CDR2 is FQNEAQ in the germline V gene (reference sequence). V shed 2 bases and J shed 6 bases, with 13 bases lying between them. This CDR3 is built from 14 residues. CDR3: CASSLTSGIPEAFF. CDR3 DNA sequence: TGTGCCAGCAGCTTAACGTCAGGGATCCCTGAAGCTTTCTTT.

Written as DNA, the CDR3 is TGCAGCGTCGGCACCGGGACAGGGGTAGGCACCATATATTTT. Encoded protein: CSVGTGTGVGTIYF. The rearrangement joins TRBV29-1 to TRBJ1-3, with 10 bases identical to TRBD1. Germline V CDR1 and CDR2: SQVTM, ANQGSEA. The CDR3 contains 14 residues. Germline trimming cut 6 bases from V and 9 bases from J; bases unmatched to any gene: 11.

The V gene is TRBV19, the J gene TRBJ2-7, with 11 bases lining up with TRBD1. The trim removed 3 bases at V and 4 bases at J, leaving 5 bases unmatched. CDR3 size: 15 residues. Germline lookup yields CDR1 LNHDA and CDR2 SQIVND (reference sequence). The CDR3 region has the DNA TGTGCCAGTAGTATCGGGACAGGGGGTATGTACGAGCAGTACTTC. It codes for CASSIGTGGMYEQYF.

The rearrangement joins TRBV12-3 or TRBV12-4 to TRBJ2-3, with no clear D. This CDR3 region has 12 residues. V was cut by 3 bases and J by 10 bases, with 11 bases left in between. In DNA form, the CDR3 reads TGTGCCAGCAGTTTTTCAGTTTATCCGCAGTATTTT. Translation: CASSFSVYPQYF.